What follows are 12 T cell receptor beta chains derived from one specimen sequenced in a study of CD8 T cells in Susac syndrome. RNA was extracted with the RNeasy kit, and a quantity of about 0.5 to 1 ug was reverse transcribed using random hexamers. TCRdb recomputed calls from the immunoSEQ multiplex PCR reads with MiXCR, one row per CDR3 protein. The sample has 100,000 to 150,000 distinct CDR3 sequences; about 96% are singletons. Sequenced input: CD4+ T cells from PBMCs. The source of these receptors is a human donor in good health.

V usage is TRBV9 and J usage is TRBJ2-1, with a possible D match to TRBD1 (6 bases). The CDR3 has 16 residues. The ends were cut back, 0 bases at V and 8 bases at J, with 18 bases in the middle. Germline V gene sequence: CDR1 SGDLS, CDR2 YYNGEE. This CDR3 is CASSVGPGQTTDEQFF. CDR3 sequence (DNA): TGTGCCAGCAGCGTAGGCCCGGGACAAACTACAGATGAGCAGTTCTTC. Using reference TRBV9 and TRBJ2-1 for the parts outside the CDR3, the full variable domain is DSGVTQTPKHLITATGQRVTLRCSPRSGDLSVYWYQQSLDQGLQFLIQYYNGEERAKGNILERFSAQQFPDLHSELNLSSLELGDSALYFCASSVGPGQTTDEQFFGPGTRLTVL.

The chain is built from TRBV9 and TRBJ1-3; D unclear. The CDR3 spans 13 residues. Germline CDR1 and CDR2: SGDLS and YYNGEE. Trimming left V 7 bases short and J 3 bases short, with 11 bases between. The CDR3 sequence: CASAYSDGNTIYF. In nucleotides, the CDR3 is TGTGCCAGCGCCTACTCTGATGGAAACACCATATATTTT. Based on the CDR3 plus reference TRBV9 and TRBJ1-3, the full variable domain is DSGVTQTPKHLITATGQRVTLRCSPRSGDLSVYWYQQSLDQGLQFLIQYYNGEERAKGNILERFSAQQFPDLHSELNLSSLELGDSALYFCASAYSDGNTIYFGEGSWLTVV.

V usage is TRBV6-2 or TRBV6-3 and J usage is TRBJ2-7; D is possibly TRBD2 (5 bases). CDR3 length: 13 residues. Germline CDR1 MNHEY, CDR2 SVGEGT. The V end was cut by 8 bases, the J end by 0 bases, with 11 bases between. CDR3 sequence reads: CASSSRYSYEQYF. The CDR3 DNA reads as TGTGCCAGCTCTAGCAGGTACTCCTACGAGCAGTACTTC.

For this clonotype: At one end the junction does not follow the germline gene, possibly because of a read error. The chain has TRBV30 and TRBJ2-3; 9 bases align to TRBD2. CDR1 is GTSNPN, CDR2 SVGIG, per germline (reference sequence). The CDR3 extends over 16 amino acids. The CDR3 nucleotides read TGTGCCTGGAGTGTATTTGCGGGAGGGGGAACAGATACGCAGTACTTT. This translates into CAWSVFAGGGTDTQYF. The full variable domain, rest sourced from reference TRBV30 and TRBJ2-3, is SQTIHQWPATLVQPVGSPLSLECTVEGTSNPNLYWYRQAAGRGLQLLFYSVGIGQISSEVPQNLSASRPQDRQFILSSKKLLLSDSGFYLCAWSVFAGGGTDTQYFGPGTRLTVL.

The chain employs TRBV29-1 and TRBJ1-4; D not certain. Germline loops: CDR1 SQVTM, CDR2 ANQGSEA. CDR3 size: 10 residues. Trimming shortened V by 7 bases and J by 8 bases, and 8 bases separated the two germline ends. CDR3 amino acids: CSALREKLFF. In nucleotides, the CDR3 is TGCAGCGCCTTGCGGGAAAAACTGTTTTTT.

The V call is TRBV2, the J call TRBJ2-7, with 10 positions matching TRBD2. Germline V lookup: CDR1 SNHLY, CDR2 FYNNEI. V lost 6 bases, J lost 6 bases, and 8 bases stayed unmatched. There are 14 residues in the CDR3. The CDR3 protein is CASRVAGGMGEQYF. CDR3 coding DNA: TGTGCCAGCAGGGTAGCGGGAGGCATGGGCGAGCAGTACTTC.

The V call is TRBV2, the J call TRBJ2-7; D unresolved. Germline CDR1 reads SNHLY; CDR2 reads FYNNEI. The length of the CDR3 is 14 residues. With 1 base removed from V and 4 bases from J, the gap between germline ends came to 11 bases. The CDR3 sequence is CASSEGPLQYEQYF. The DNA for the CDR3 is TGTGCCAGCAGTGAAGGGCCCCTTCAATACGAGCAGTACTTC.

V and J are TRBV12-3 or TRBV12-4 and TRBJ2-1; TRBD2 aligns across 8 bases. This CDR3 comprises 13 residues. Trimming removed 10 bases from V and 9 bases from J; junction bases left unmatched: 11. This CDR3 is CAILPGGGSEQFF. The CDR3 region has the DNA TGTGCCATCCTCCCGGGGGGGGGTAGTGAGCAGTTCTTC.

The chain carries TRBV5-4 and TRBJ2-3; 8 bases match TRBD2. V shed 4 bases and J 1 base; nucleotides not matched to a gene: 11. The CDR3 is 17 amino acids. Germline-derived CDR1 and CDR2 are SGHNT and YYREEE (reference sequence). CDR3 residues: CASSTVVRREGTDTQYF. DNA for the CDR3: TGTGCCAGCAGCACGGTCGTCCGGCGGGAGGGCACAGATACGCAGTATTTT. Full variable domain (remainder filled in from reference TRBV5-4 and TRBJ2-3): ETGVTQSPTHLIKTRGQQVTLRCSSQSGHNTVSWYQQALGQGPQFIFQYYREEENGRGNFPPRFSGLQFPNYSSELNVNALELDDSALYLCASSTVVRREGTDTQYFGPGTRLTVL.

The CDR3 loop is CASRMGGFEQYF. CDR3 DNA: TGTGCCAGCAGGATGGGAGGGTTCGAGCAGTACTTC. The chain joins TRBV7-2 to TRBJ2-7; 7 bases align to TRBD2. This CDR3 is 12 amino acids long. Germline V gene data show CDR1 as SGHTA and CDR2 as FQGNSA. V lost 6 bases to trimming and J lost 6 bases; unmatched junction nucleotides: 5.

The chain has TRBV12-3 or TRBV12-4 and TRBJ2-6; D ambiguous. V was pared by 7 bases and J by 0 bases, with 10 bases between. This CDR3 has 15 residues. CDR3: CASTPTVSGANVLTF. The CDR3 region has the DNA TGTGCCAGCACCCCGACGGTCTCTGGGGCCAACGTCCTGACTTTC.

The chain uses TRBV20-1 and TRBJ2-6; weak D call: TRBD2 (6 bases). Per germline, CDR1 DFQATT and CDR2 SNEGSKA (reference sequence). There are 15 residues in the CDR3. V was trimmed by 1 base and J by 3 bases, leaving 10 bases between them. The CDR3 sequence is CSARAGAGGANVLTF. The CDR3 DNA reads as TGCAGTGCTAGAGCGGGAGCAGGTGGGGCCAACGTCCTGACTTTC.